These 26 T cell receptor beta chains share one sample of origin, sequenced in a study of cytomegalovirus exposure and HLA in healthy donors. It was with 60 Vbeta and 13 Jbeta primers that the PCR ran. The method was immunoSEQ multiplex PCR; TCRdb's version includes in-frame clones alone and lacks a portion of them. The repertoire holds tens of thousands of clones, with around 83% as singletons. Sequencing input: PBMCs. These receptors were collected from a human donor in good health.

This clone was seen more than once but under ten times. V is TRBV7-2 and J is TRBJ2-7; D perhaps matches TRBD1 (6 bases). CDR1 and CDR2 (germline): SGHTA, FQGNSA. The CDR3 extends over 14 amino acids. V lost 2 bases and J 3 bases, leaving 11 bases between the germline ends. The CDR3 DNA reads TGTGCCAGCAGCTTATCCCAGGGGCTCTACGAGCAGTACTTC. Translating it yields CASSLSQGLYEQYF.

The V and J genes are TRBV7-6 and TRBJ1-3; D gene ambiguous. The CDR3 contains 16 residues. CDR1 SGHVS and CDR2 FNYEAQ come from the germline V gene. V gave up 4 bases and J gave up 0 bases, with 13 bases separating them. CDR3: CASSSTSRTSGNTIYF. CDR3 nucleotides: TGTGCCAGCAGCTCCACCTCCAGAACCTCTGGAAACACCATATATTTT. Filled out from reference TRBV7-6 and TRBJ1-3, the complete variable domain reads GAGVSQSPRYKVTKRGQDVALRCDPISGHVSLYWYRQALGQGPEFLTYFNYEAQQDKSGLPNDRFSAERPEGSISTLTIQRTEQRDSAMYRCASSSTSRTSGNTIYFGEGSWLTVV.

The CDR3 region has the DNA TGCGCCAGCAGCCAAATTGGAACAGGGTCCACTGAAGCTTTCTTT. Its translation: CASSQIGTGSTEAFF. V and J are TRBV4-1 and TRBJ1-1; tentative D call: TRBD1 (6 bases). Germline assignment: CDR1 MGHRA and CDR2 YSYEKL. The CDR3 has 15 amino acids. Trimming removed 2 bases from V and 4 bases from J, with 14 bases in between.

The V call is TRBV28, the J call TRBJ2-2; TRBD1 matches 8 bases. The CDR3 is made up of 13 amino acids. Germline V gene sequence: CDR1 MDHEN, CDR2 SYDVKM. The V gene end was trimmed by 8 bases and the J gene end by 10 bases; junction bases not matched to a gene: 9. CDR3 residues: CASLPGGFEELFF. The CDR3 bases are TGTGCCAGCCTCCCAGGGGGCTTCGAGGAGCTGTTTTTT.

The chain has TRBV28 and TRBJ1-5; 7 bases align to TRBD1. Trimming removed 2 bases from V and 10 bases from J; junction bases left unmatched: 11. The CDR3 contains 15 residues. Germline CDR1 and CDR2: MDHEN and SYDVKM. CDR3 nucleotide sequence: TGTGCCAGCAGTTTACGCGGGACAGAGGATCGTCCCCAGCATTTT. This encodes CASSLRGTEDRPQHF.

The J gene is TRBJ1-2, the V gene TRBV18; TRBD1 aligns across 8 bases. The CDR3 extends over 15 amino acids. Germline values: CDR1 KGHSH, CDR2 LQKENI. V shed 6 bases, J shed 4 bases, and the junction held 10 bases outside the gene matches. The CDR3 DNA follows: TGTGCCAGCTCGCCAGACAGGGGCCATGGCTATGGCTACACCTTC. This sequence encodes CASSPDRGHGYGYTF.

The chain couples TRBV4-3 to TRBJ1-2; a possible D gene is TRBD1 (6 bases). The CDR3 spans 15 residues. Trimming shortened V by 1 base and J by 4 bases, and 13 bases separated the two germline ends. CDR1 LGHNA and CDR2 YSLEER come from the germline V gene. DNA for the CDR3: TGCGCCAGCAGCCAAGCACGGGCGGGGGCCTATGGCTACACCTTC. Its protein is CASSQARAGAYGYTF.

V usage is TRBV4-2 and J usage is TRBJ2-7; no firm D call. The CDR3 has 16 residues. Germline values: CDR1 LGHNA, CDR2 YNFKEQ. Trimming removed 1 base at V and 0 bases at J, with 13 bases between. In DNA form, the CDR3 reads TGTGCCAGCAGCCAAGCCTCGGCGGCCAGCTCCTACGAGCAGTACTTC. Translating it yields CASSQASAASSYEQYF.

The rearrangement uses TRBV9 and TRBJ2-7, with TRBD2 as a possible D gene (7 bases). The CDR3 covers 15 residues. The V gene's germline CDR1 is SGDLS and CDR2 YYNGEE. Trimming pared 4 bases from V and 5 bases from J, leaving 19 bases between. The CDR3 sequence: CASSQGRRGYNEQYF. CDR3 nucleotides: TGTGCCAGCAGCCAGGGGAGGCGGGGGTACAACGAGCAGTACTTC. Based on the CDR3 plus reference TRBV9 and TRBJ2-7, the full variable domain is DSGVTQTPKHLITATGQRVTLRCSPRSGDLSVYWYQQSLDQGLQFLIQYYNGEERAKGNILERFSAQQFPDLHSELNLSSLELGDSALYFCASSQGRRGYNEQYFGPGTRLTVT.

This chain links TRBV18 with TRBJ1-5; no definite D call. V lost 3 bases, J lost 6 bases, and 9 bases lay in between. This CDR3 spans 13 amino acids. Germline V lookup: CDR1 KGHSH, CDR2 LQKENI. The CDR3 DNA sequence: TGTGCCAGCTCACCGGAGGGAGGTCAGCCCCAGCATTTT. The encoded protein is CASSPEGGQPQHF.

This sequence joins TRBV11-2 and TRBJ2-3, with 12 bases fitting TRBD2. The CDR3 loop spans 15 amino acids. Looked up from germline, CDR1 is SGHAT and CDR2 is FQNNGV. V lost 3 bases to trimming and J lost 3 bases; unmatched junction nucleotides: 1. The CDR3 nucleotides are TGTGCCAGCAGCTTTACTAGCGGGAGGACAGATACGCAGTATTTT. Protein sequence: CASSFTSGRTDTQYF.

The chain recombines TRBV29-1 with TRBJ2-7, with TRBD2 identical over 11 bases. V dropped 6 bases and J dropped 7; count of bases not matched to a gene: 11. Looked up from germline, CDR1 is SQVTM and CDR2 is ANQGSEA. The length of the CDR3 is 14 residues. CDR3 in amino acids: CSVTTSGSIREQYF. The CDR3 region has the DNA TGCAGCGTCACCACTAGCGGGAGTATTCGTGAGCAGTACTTC.

The chain uses TRBV30 and TRBJ2-2, with TRBD2 as a possible D gene (6 bases). This CDR3 contains 16 residues. Trimming stripped 3 bases from V and 0 bases from J, with 14 bases between. Per germline, CDR1 GTSNPN and CDR2 SVGIG (reference sequence). This CDR3 is CAWRSGQSPNTGELFF. In nucleotides, the CDR3 is TGTGCCTGGAGGAGCGGGCAGAGCCCGAACACCGGGGAGCTGTTTTTT.

The rearrangement joins TRBV6-5 to TRBJ1-3; possible D gene TRBD1, 6 bases. The ends were cut back, 3 bases at V and 0 bases at J, with 9 bases in the middle. Germline V lookup: CDR1 MNHEY, CDR2 SVGAGI. The CDR3 contains 15 residues. The CDR3: CASSYEGDSGNTIYF. The CDR3 bases are TGTGCCAGCAGTTATGAGGGGGACTCTGGAAACACCATATATTTT.

The rearrangement links TRBV2 to TRBJ2-3; the match to TRBD2 covers 8 bases. V was pared by 10 bases and J by 2 bases, with 5 bases of the junction left unmatched. Germline values: CDR1 SNHLY, CDR2 FYNNEI. CDR3 size: 13 residues. CDR3 nucleotides: TGTGCCACCACTAGCGGCTACACAGATACGCAGTATTTT. Its protein product is CATTSGYTDTQYF.

The chain uses TRBV7-2 and TRBJ2-2, with 7 bases lining up with TRBD2. Trimming cost V 7 bases and J 1 base; bases outside gene matches: 9. The CDR3 is made up of 16 amino acids. Germline assignment: CDR1 SGHTA and CDR2 FQGNSA. The CDR3 region has the DNA TGTGCCAGCAACACCCCGGGGGGATTGAACACCGGGGAGCTGTTTTTT. It encodes CASNTPGGLNTGELFF. Combining the CDR3 with reference TRBV7-2 and TRBJ2-2 gives the whole variable domain GAGVSQSPSNKVTEKGKDVELRCDPISGHTALYWYRQSLGQGLEFLIYFQGNSAPDKSGLPSDRFSAERTGGSVSTLTIQRTQQEDSAVYLCASNTPGGLNTGELFFGEGSRLTVL.

The genes are TRBV6-1 and TRBJ1-2; D remains unclear. Germline V lookup: CDR1 MNHNS, CDR2 SASEGT. The V end lost 0 bases, the J end lost 4 bases, and 9 bases lay between the germline ends. The CDR3 has 14 amino acids. The CDR3 nucleotides are TGTGCCAGCAGTGAAGCTTGGCAGTCCTATGGCTACACCTTC. This sequence encodes CASSEAWQSYGYTF.

The chain couples TRBV7-2 to TRBJ2-1; 7 bases map to TRBD2. V lost 3 bases and J lost 6; bases outside the gene matches: 11. Germline CDR1 reads SGHTA; CDR2 reads FQGNSA. The CDR3 runs to 16 residues. The CDR3 region has the DNA TGTGCCAGCAGCTTCCGCCCGGGAGGTCAGGGCAATGAGCAGTTCTTC. Protein: CASSFRPGGQGNEQFF. Full variable domain (outside the CDR3, taken from reference TRBV7-2 and TRBJ2-1): GAGVSQSPSNKVTEKGKDVELRCDPISGHTALYWYRQSLGQGLEFLIYFQGNSAPDKSGLPSDRFSAERTGGSVSTLTIQRTQQEDSAVYLCASSFRPGGQGNEQFFGPGTRLTVL.

The chain employs TRBV10-3 and TRBJ2-7; 9 bases are a match to TRBD2. Unmatched junction bases numbered 11, after V lost 8 bases and J lost 0 bases. Per germline, CDR1 ENHRY and CDR2 SYGVKD. CDR3 length: 16 residues. The CDR3 bases are TGTGCCATCCCCCCTCTTAGCGGGAGAAGCTCCTACGAGCAGTACTTC. It yields the protein CAIPPLSGRSSYEQYF.

The chain uses TRBV30 and TRBJ1-5; TRBD1 matches at 9 bases. Unmatched junction bases numbered 8, after V lost 2 bases and J lost 3 bases. This CDR3 region has 16 residues. Germline CDR1 GTSNPN, CDR2 SVGIG (reference sequence). The CDR3 DNA reads as TGTGCCTGGAGTCCGGGACAGGGTTTACTCAATCAGCCCCAGCATTTT. Its translation is CAWSPGQGLLNQPQHF.

The rearrangement uses TRBV9 and TRBJ2-4, with 8 nucleotides matching TRBD1. The CDR3 contains 15 residues. Germline values: CDR1 SGDLS, CDR2 YYNGEE. V shed 1 base, J shed 3 bases, and the junction held 3 bases outside the gene matches. The CDR3, as DNA: TGTGCCAGCAGCGTAACCGACAGGGGCAAAAACATTCAGTACTTC. This translates into CASSVTDRGKNIQYF.

The chain links TRBV6-1 to TRBJ2-5, with D perhaps TRBD1 (5 bases). Judging by the DNA end, TRBJ2-7 fits better; the J call may be wrong. This CDR3 spans 16 amino acids. Germline lookup yields CDR1 MNHNS and CDR2 SASEGT. The CDR3, as DNA: TGTGCCAGCAGTGAAGGGGTCAGGGAACAGGCCTACGAGCAGTACTTC. Translated: CASSEGVREQAYEQYF.

V and J are TRBV7-9 and TRBJ2-7, with D hard to call. The V end was cut by 4 bases, the J end by 1 base, with 20 bases between. Germline-derived CDR1 and CDR2 are SEHNR and FQNEAQ (reference sequence). This CDR3 comprises 17 residues. The CDR3 region is CASSSPPSISSSYEQYF. The CDR3 DNA follows: TGTGCCAGCAGCTCCCCCCCCTCTATCTCGTCGTCCTACGAGCAGTACTTC.

V is TRBV7-8 and J is TRBJ1-1, with D unresolved. Per the germline V gene, CDR1 is SGHVS and CDR2 is FQNEAQ. The CDR3 contains 15 residues. The ends were cut back, 4 bases at V and 2 bases at J, with 14 bases in the middle. The CDR3 loop reads CASSSTNNPNTEAFF. The CDR3 coding sequence is TGTGCCAGCAGCTCAACCAACAACCCCAACACTGAAGCTTTCTTT.

This clone was found a few times. The chain has TRBV9 and TRBJ1-2, with TRBD1 as a possible D gene (5 bases). The germline gives CDR1 SGDLS, CDR2 YYNGEE. The CDR3 extends over 16 amino acids. The germline V and J ends were trimmed by 5 bases and 4 bases, with 21 bases remaining between them. The CDR3 nucleotides are TGTGCCAGCAGTCAAGCCCACACGACAGCCTCCTATGGCTACACCTTC. Residues: CASSQAHTTASYGYTF.

This clone was recorded once. This chain connects TRBV13 to TRBJ1-6; TRBD1 is a possible D gene (6 bases). Germline-derived CDR1 and CDR2 are PRHDT and FYEKMQ (reference sequence). This CDR3 is 14 amino acids long. Deletions cut 5 bases from V and 10 bases from J, with 15 bases between. CDR3 DNA sequence: TGTGCCAGCAGCCTGGGGGCGCAAACCTCACCCCTCCACTTT. This gives the protein CASSLGAQTSPLHF.